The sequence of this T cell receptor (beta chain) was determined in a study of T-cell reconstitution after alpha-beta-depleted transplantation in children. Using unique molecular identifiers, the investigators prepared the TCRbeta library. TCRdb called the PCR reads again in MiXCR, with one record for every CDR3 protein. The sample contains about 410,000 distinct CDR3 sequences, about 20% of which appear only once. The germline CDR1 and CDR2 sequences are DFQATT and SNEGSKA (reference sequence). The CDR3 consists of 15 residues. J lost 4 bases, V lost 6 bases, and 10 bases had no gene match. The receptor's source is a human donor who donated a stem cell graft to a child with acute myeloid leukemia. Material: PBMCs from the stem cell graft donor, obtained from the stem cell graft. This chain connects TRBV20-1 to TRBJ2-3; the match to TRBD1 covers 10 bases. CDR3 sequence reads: CSASPGQGWSDTQYF. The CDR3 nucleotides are TGCAGTGCCTCGCCGGGACAGGGGTGGTCAGATACGCAGTATTTT.